One sample yielded the 17 T cell receptor beta chains listed below, sequenced in a study of T cell clusters in autoimmune cytopenias. Multiplex touch-down PCR amplified TRB using TRB-A and TRB-B pools in one tube. No DNA is given; TCRdb re-called the multiplex PCR reads and lists each CDR3 protein once. This repertoire includes some 4,100 distinct CDR3 sequences. Some 38,000 genome equivalents of blood DNA were amplified for TRB. The same sample was also studied in work on T cell repertoires in aging, cancer and after chemotherapy.

Sequences were obtained from peripheral blood. These receptors were taken from a human donor in good health.

The rearrangement joins TRBV6-4 to TRBJ2-3; without DNA, the TCRdb call of TRBD2 cannot be checked. The CDR3 consists of 17 residues. CDR1 and CDR2 from the germline V gene are MRHNA and SNTAGT. This CDR3 is CASSSRGLAGGTDTQYF.

The V and J genes are TRBV5-6 and TRBJ2-7; TCRdb designates TRBD1, a call that cannot be tested without DNA. CDR3 length: 13 residues. Per germline, CDR1 SGHDT and CDR2 YYEEEE. CDR3 protein: CASSLLQGGEQYF.

This clonotype is called medium-sized based on its frequency. The rearrangement joins TRBV6-2 or TRBV6-3 to TRBJ1-1. Germline V gives CDR1 MNHEY, CDR2 SVGEGT. CDR3 size: 13 residues. The CDR3 region is CASRAGGRTEAFF.

This clonotype is deemed medium-sized by its frequency. This chain uses TRBV30 with TRBJ1-2; absent DNA, TCRdb's TRBD1 call cannot be checked. From germline, CDR1 is GTSNPN and CDR2 SVGIG (reference sequence). The CDR3 has 14 residues. The CDR3 spells CAWTISGTGDGYTF.

The chain is built from TRBV24-1 and TRBJ2-7; the TCRdb call, TRBD1, lacks DNA for checking. Germline lookup yields CDR1 KGHDR and CDR2 SFDVKD. The length of the CDR3 is 12 residues. The CDR3 sequence: CATSGDSYEQYF.

This clonotype is classed as medium-sized by frequency. The CDR3 spells CAWSQGLGSYEQYF. The chain recombines TRBV30 with TRBJ2-7; the D call of TRBD1 rests on TCRdb alone, since no DNA is present to check it. From germline, CDR1 is GTSNPN and CDR2 SVGIG (reference sequence). CDR3 length: 14 amino acids.

The rearrangement links TRBV20-1 to TRBJ1-2. This CDR3 has 12 residues. Looked up from germline, CDR1 is DFQATT and CDR2 is SNEGSKA (reference sequence). CDR3 in amino acids: CSARGWIYGYTF.

J is TRBJ1-5 and V is TRBV6-1; TCRdb's assignment of TRBD1 cannot be checked, as there is no DNA. This CDR3 comprises 14 residues. CDR1 is MNHNS, CDR2 SASEGT, per germline. CDR3 protein: CASSRQGRNQPQHF.

This chain uses TRBV12-3 or TRBV12-4 with TRBJ1-1; as DNA is missing, the TRBD1 call by TCRdb cannot be tested. The CDR3 spans 15 residues. CDR3: CASSLQSGGPYKTFF.

This clonotype counts as medium-sized by frequency. The rearrangement uses TRBV30 and TRBJ1-1; TCRdb gives TRBD1 as the D gene, but with no DNA this cannot be confirmed. The CDR3 contains 16 residues. Germline CDR1 is GTSNPN and CDR2 is SVGIG (reference sequence). The CDR3 sequence: CAWKRADRTLNTEAFF.

The rearrangement uses TRBV12-3 or TRBV12-4 and TRBJ1-1; the D call from TCRdb, TRBD1, cannot be confirmed without DNA. The CDR3 extends over 14 amino acids. The CDR3 here is CASRPRDTINEAFF.

The chain joins TRBV10-2 to TRBJ2-1. CDR1 WSHSY and CDR2 SAAADI come from the germline V gene. The CDR3 spans 14 residues. The CDR3 region is CASSEDQAGNEQFF.

This clonotype counts as medium-sized by frequency. The CDR3 sequence: CASSPQSNSNQPQHF. This chain uses TRBV12-3 or TRBV12-4 with TRBJ1-5. The CDR3 covers 15 residues.

This clonotype is called medium-sized based on its frequency. The V gene is TRBV6-5, the J gene TRBJ1-5; TCRdb indicates TRBD1, and absent DNA this call remains unverified. CDR3 length: 14 residues. Looked up from germline, CDR1 is MNHEY and CDR2 is SVGAGI. The CDR3 sequence is CASRRDRFNQPQHF.

This clonotype ranks as medium-sized in terms of frequency. The rearrangement uses TRBV19 and TRBJ1-2. The V gene's germline CDR1 is LNHDA and CDR2 SQIVND (reference sequence). The CDR3 runs 13 residues. The CDR3 here is CASSIGSVYGYTF.

Its frequency marks this clonotype as medium-sized (0.01 to 0.1%). The rearrangement joins TRBV5-4 to TRBJ1-2. The CDR3 runs to 13 residues. Looked up from germline, CDR1 is SGHNT and CDR2 is YYREEE (reference sequence). The CDR3 region is CASSSPQRDGYTF.

According to its frequency, this clonotype is medium-sized. The chain links TRBV7-9 to TRBJ2-6. Germline V CDR1 and CDR2: SEHNR, FQNEAQ (reference sequence). This CDR3 comprises 16 residues. The chain's CDR3 is CASSPDTNSGANVLTF.